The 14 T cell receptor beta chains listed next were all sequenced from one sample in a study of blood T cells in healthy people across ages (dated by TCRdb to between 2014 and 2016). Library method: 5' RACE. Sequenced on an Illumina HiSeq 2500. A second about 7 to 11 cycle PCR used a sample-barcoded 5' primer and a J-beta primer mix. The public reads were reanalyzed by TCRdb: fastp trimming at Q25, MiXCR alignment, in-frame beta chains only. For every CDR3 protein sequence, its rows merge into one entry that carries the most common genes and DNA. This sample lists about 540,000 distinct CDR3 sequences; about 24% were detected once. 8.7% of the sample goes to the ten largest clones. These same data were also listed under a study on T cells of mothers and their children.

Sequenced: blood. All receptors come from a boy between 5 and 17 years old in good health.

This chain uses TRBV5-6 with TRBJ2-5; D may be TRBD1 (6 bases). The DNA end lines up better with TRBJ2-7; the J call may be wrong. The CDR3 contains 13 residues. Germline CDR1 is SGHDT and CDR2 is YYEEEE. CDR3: CASSVGQPYEQYF. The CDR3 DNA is TGTGCCAGCAGCGTCGGACAGCCCTACGAGCAGTACTTC.

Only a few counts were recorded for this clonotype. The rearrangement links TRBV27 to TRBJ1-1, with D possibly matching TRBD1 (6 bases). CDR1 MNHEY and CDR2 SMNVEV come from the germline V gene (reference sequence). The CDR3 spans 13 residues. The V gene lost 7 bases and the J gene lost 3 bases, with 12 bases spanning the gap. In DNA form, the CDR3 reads TGTGCCAGCATCACGAGGGGGTACACTGAAGCTTTCTTT. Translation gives CASITRGYTEAFF.

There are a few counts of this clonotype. CDR3 nucleotide sequence: TGTGCCAGCAGCTCAAGGACAGGGGGCGCCAACTATGGCTACACCTTC. Translation gives CASSSRTGGANYGYTF. V gene TRBV7-2 combines with J gene TRBJ1-2; TRBD1 aligns across 11 bases. V lost 4 bases and J lost 2; bases outside the gene matches: 6. Germline CDR1 reads SGHTA; CDR2 reads FQGNSA. The CDR3 is 16 amino acids.

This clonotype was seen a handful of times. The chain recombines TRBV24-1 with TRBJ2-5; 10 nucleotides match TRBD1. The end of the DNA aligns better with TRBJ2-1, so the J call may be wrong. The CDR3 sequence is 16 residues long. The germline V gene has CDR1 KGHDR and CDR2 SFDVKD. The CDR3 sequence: CATSDSARDRGWGQFF. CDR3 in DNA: TGTGCCACCAGTGATTCAGCCCGGGACAGGGGATGGGGGCAGTTCTTC.

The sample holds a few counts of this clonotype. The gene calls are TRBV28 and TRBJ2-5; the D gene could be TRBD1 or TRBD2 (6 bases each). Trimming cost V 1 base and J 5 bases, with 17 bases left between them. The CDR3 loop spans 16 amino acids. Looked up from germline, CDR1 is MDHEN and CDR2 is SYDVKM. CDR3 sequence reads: CASSLFPTGTGETQYF. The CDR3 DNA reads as TGTGCCAGCAGTTTATTCCCAACAGGGACTGGTGAGACCCAGTACTTC.

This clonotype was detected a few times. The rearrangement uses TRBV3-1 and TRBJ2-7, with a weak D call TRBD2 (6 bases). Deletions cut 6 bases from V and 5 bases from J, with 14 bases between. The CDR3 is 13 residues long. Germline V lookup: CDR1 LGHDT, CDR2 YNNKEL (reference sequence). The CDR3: CASSNSGGHEQYF. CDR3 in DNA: TGTGCCAGCAGTAATTCCGGGGGTCACGAGCAGTACTTC.

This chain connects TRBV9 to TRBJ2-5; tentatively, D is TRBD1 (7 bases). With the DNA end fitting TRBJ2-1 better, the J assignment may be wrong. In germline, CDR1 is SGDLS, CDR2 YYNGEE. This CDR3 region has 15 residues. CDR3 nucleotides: TGTGCCAGCAGCACAATCCAGGGGGGATACAATGAGCAGTTCTTC. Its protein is CASSTIQGGYNEQFF.

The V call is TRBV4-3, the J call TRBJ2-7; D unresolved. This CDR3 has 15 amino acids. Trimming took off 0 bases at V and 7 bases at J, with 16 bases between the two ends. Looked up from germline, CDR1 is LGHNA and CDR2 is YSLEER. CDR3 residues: CASSQDKKGLREQYF. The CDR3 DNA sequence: TGCGCCAGCAGCCAAGATAAGAAGGGATTGAGGGAGCAGTACTTC.

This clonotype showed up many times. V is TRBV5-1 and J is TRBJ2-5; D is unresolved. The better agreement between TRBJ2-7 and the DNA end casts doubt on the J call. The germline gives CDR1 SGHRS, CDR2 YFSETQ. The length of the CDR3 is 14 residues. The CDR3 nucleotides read TGCGCCAGCAGCGGTGGCGGTAGCTCCTACGAGCAGTACTTC. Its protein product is CASSGGGSSYEQYF.

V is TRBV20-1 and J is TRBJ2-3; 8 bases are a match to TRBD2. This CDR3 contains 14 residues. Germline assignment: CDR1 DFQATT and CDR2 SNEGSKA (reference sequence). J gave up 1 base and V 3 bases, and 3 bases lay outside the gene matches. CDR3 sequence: CSARERGRTDTQYF. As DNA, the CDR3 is TGCAGTGCTAGGGAGCGGGGGCGCACAGATACGCAGTATTTT.

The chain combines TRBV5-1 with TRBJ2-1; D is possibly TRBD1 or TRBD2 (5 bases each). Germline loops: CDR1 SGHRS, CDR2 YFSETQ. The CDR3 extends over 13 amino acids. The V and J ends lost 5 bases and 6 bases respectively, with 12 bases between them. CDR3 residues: CASRTGGGNEQFF. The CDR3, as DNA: TGCGCCAGCAGAACGGGTGGGGGCAATGAGCAGTTCTTC. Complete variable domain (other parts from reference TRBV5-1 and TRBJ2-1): KAGVTQTPRYLIKTRGQQVTLSCSPISGHRSVSWYQQTPGQGLQFLFEYFSETQRNKGNFPGRFSGRQFSNSRSEMNVSTLELGDSALYLCASRTGGGNEQFFGPGTRLTVL.

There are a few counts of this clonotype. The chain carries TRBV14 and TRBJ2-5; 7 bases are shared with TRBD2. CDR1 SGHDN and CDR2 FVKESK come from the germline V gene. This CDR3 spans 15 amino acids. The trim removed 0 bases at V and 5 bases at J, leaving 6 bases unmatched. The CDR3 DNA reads TGTGCCAGCAGCCAAGATGGCAGGACTAGTGAGACCCAGTACTTC. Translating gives CASSQDGRTSETQYF.

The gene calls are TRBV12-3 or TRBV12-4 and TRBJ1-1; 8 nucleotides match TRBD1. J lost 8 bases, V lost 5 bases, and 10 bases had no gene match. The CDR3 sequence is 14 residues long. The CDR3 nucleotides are TGTGCCAGCAGTCCGGGACAGGTCGTCCCAGAAGCTTTCTTT. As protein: CASSPGQVVPEAFF.

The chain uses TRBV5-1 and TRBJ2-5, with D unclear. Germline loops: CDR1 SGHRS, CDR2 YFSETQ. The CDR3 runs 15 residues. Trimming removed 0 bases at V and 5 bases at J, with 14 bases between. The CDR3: CASSLDGRNAETQYF. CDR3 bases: TGCGCCAGCAGCTTGGACGGCCGAAATGCGGAGACCCAGTACTTC.